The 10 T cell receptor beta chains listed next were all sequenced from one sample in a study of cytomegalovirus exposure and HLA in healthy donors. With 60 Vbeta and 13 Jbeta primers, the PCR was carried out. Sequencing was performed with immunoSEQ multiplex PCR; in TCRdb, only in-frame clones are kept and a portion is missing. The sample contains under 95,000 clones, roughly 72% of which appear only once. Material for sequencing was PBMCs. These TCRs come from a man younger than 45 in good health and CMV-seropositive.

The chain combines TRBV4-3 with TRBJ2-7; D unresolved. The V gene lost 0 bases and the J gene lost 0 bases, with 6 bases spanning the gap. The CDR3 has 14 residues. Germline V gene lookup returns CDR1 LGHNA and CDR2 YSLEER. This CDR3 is CASSQDVASYEQYF. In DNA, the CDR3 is TGCGCCAGCAGCCAAGATGTAGCCTCCTACGAGCAGTACTTC.

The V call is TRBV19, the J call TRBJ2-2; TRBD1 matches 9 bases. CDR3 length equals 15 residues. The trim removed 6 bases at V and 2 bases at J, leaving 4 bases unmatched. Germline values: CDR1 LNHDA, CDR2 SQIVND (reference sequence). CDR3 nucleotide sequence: TGTGCCAGTAGGGACAGGGGATCTAACACCGGGGAGCTGTTTTTT. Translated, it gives CASRDRGSNTGELFF.

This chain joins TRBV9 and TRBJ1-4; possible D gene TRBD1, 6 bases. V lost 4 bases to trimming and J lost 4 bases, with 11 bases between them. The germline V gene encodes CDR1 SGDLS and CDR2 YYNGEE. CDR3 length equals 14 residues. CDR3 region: CASSTGQINEKLFF. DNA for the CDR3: TGTGCCAGCAGCACCGGACAGATTAATGAAAAACTGTTTTTT.

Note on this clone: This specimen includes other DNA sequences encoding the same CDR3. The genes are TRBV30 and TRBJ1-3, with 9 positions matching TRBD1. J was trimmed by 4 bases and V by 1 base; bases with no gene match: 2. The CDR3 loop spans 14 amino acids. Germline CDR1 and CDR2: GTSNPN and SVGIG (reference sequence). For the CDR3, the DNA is TGTGCCTGGAGTGGGACAGGGGCCGGAAACACCATATATTTT. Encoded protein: CAWSGTGAGNTIYF.

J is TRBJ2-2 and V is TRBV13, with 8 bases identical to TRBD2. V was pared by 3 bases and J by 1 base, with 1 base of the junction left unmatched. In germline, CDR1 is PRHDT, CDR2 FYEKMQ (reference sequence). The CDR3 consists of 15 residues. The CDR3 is CASSLGLGNTGELFF. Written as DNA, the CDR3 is TGTGCCAGCAGCTTGGGACTAGGGAACACCGGGGAGCTGTTTTTT.

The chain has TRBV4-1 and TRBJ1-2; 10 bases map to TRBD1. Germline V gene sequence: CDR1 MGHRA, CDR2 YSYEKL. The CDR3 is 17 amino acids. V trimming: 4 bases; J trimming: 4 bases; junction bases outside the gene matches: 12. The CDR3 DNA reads TGCGCCAGCAGCCGGGTGGGGCGGGACAGGGGTTCCTATGGCTACACCTTC. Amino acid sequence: CASSRVGRDRGSYGYTF.

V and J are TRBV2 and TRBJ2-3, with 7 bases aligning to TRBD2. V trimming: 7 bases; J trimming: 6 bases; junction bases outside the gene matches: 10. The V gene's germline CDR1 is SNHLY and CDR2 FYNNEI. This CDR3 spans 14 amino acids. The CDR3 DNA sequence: TGTGCCAGCAAAAGATCAGGACTAGAGGATACGCAGTATTTT. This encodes CASKRSGLEDTQYF.

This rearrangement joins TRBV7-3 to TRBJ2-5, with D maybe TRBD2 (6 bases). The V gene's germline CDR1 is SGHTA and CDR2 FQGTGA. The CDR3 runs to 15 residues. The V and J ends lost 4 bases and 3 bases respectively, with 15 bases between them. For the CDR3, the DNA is TGTGCCAGCAGCTCGACGGGACTCCCTGAAGAGACCCAGTACTTC. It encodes CASSSTGLPEETQYF.

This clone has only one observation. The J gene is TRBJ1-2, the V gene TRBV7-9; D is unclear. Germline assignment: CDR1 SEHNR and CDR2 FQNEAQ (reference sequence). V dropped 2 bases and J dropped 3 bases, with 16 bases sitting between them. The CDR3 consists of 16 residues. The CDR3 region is CASSLPRGRVDYGYTF. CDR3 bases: TGTGCCAGCAGCTTACCGCGTGGGAGGGTGGACTATGGCTACACCTTC.

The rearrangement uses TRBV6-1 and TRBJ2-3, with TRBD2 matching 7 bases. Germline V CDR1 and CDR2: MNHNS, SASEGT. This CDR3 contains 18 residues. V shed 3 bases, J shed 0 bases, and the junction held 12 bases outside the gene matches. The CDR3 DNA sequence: TGTGCCAGCAGTGACGACTCGGGTGGGAGGGGCAGCACAGATACGCAGTATTTT. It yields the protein CASSDDSGGRGSTDTQYF.